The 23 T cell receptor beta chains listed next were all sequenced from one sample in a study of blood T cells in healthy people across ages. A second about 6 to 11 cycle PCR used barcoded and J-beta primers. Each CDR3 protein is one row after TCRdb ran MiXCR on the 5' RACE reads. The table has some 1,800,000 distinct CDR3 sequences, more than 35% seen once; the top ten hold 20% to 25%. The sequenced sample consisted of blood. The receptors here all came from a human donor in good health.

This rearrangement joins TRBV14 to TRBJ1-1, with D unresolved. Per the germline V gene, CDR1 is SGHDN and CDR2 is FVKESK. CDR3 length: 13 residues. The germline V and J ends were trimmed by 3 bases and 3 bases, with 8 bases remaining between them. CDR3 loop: CASSQGRHTEAFF. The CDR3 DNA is TGTGCCAGCAGCCAGGGTAGGCACACTGAAGCTTTCTTT.

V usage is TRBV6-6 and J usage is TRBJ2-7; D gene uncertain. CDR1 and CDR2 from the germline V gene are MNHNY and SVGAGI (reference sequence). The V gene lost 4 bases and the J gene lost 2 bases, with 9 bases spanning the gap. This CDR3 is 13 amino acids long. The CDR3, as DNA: TGTGCCAGCAGTTCCGATGATCCCTACGAGCAGTACTTC. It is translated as CASSSDDPYEQYF.

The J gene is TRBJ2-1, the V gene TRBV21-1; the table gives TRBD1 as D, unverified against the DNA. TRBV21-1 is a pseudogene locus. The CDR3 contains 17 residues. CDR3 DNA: TGTGCCAGCAGCAGTGGTCCCGGGGAGCAGCCCTACAATGAGCAGTTCTTC. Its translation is CASSSGPGEQPYNEQFF.

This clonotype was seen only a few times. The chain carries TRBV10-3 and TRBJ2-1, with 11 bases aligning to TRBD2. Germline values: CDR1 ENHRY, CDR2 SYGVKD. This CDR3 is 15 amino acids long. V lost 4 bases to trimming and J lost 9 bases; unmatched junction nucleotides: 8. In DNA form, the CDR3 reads TGTGCCATCAGTGTGACTAGCGGGGTAGAGGGTGAGCAGTTCTTC. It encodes CAISVTSGVEGEQFF.

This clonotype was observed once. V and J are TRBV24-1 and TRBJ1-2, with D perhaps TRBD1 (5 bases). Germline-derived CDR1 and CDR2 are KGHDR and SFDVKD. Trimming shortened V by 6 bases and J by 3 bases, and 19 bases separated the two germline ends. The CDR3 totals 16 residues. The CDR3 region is CATSTHRGKGHYGYTF. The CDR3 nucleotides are TGTGCCACCAGTACACACCGGGGGAAGGGACACTATGGCTACACCTTC.

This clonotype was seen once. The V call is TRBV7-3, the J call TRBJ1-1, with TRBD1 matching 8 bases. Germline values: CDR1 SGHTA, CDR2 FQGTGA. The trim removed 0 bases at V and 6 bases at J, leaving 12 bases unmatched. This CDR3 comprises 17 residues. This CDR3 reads CASSLTGTGLLRAEAFF. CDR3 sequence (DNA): TGTGCCAGCAGCTTAACAGGGACAGGCTTACTCCGGGCTGAAGCTTTCTTT. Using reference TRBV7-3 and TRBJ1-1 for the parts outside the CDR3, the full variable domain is GAGVSQTPSNKVTEKGKYVELRCDPISGHTALYWYRQSLGQGPEFLIYFQGTGAADDSGLPNDRFFAVRPEGSVSTLKIQRTERGDSAVYLCASSLTGTGLLRAEAFFGQGTRLTVV.

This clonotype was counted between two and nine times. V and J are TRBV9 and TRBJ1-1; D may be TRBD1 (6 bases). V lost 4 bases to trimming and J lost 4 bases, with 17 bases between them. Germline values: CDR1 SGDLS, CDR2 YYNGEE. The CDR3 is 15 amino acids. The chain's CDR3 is CASSTQGSIGTEAFF. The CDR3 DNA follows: TGTGCCAGCAGCACACAGGGTTCGATTGGCACTGAAGCTTTCTTT.

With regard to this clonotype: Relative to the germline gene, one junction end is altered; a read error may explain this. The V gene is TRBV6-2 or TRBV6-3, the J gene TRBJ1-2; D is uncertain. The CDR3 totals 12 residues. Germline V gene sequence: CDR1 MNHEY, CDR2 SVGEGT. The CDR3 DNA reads TGTACCAGCAGTTACGGCGAGACTAGCTACACCTTC. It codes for CTSSYGETSYTF.

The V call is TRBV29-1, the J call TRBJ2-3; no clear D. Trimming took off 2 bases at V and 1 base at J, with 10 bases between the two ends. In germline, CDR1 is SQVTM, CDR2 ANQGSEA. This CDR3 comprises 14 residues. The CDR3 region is CSVEPELGTDTQYF. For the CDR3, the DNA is TGCAGCGTTGAACCGGAGCTCGGCACAGATACGCAGTATTTT.

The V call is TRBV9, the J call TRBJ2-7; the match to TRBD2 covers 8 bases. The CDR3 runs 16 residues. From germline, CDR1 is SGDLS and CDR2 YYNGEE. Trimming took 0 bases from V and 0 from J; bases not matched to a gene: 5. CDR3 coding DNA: TGTGCCAGCAGCGTAGACGTGGGGACTAGCTCCTACGAGCAGTACTTC. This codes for CASSVDVGTSSYEQYF. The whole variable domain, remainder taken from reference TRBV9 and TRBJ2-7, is DSGVTQTPKHLITATGQRVTLRCSPRSGDLSVYWYQQSLDQGLQFLIQYYNGEERAKGNILERFSAQQFPDLHSELNLSSLELGDSALYFCASSVDVGTSSYEQYFGPGTRLTVT.

In nucleotides, the CDR3 is TGTGCCAGCAGTTTGAATCTTCGCTTCCCCACCGAGAACACTGAAGCTTTCTTT. Encoded protein: CASSLNLRFPTENTEAFF. The chain uses TRBV28 and TRBJ1-1, with unresolved D. V was trimmed by 3 bases and J by 1 base, leaving 21 bases between them. Looked up from germline, CDR1 is MDHEN and CDR2 is SYDVKM. The CDR3 is 18 residues long.

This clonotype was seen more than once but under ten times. In DNA, the CDR3 is TGTGCCAGCAGTCAATTCCAAGCGGGGCCGACAGATACGCAGTATTTT. Its translation: CASSQFQAGPTDTQYF. The V call is TRBV6-6, the J call TRBJ2-3, with 7 bases aligning to TRBD2. Germline CDR1 and CDR2: MNHNY and SVGAGI (reference sequence). The trim removed 5 bases at V and 3 bases at J, leaving 11 bases unmatched. The CDR3 covers 16 residues.

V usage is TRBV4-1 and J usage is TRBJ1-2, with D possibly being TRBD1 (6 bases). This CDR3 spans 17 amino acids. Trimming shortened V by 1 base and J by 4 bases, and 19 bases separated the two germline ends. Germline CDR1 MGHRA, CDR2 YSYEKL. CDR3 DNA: TGCGCCAGCAGCCAAGGCAGTCTGGGGGCGCAGGTCTATGGCTACACCTTC. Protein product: CASSQGSLGAQVYGYTF.

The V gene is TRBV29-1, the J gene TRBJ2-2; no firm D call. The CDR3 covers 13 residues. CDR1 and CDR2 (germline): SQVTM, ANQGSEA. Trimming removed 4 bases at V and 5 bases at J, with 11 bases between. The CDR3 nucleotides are TGCAGCGTTGTAACCAGTCTGACCGGGGAGCTGTTTTTT. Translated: CSVVTSLTGELFF.

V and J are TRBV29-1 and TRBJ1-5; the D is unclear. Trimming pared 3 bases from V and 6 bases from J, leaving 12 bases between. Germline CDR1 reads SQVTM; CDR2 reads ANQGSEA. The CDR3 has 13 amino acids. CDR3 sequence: CSVEIDLGQPQHF. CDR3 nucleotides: TGCAGCGTTGAGATCGATTTGGGTCAGCCCCAGCATTTT.

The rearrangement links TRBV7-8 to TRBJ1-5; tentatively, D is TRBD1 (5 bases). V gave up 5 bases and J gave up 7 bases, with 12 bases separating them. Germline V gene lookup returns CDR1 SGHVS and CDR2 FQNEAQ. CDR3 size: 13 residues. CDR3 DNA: TGTGCCAGCAGCCCCGCAGGGAAGCAGCCCCAGCATTTT. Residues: CASSPAGKQPQHF.

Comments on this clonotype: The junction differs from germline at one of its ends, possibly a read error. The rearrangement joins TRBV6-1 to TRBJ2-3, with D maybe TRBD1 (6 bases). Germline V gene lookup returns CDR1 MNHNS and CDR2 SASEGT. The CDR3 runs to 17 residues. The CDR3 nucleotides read TGTGCCAGCAGCAAGCCACGGACAGCTCCTAGCACAGATACACAGTATTTT. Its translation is CASSKPRTAPSTDTQYF.

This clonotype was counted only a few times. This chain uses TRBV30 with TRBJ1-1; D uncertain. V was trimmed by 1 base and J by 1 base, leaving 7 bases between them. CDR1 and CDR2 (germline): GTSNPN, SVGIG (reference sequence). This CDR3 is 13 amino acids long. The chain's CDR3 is CAWSEQENTEAFF. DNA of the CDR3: TGTGCCTGGAGTGAGCAGGAGAACACTGAAGCTTTCTTT.

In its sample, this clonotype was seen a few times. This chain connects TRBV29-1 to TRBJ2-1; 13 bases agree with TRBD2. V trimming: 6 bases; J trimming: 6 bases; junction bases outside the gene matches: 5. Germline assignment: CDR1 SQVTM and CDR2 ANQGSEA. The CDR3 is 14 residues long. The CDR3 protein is CSVSTSGGINEQFF. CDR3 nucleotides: TGCAGCGTCTCGACTAGCGGGGGGATCAATGAGCAGTTCTTC.

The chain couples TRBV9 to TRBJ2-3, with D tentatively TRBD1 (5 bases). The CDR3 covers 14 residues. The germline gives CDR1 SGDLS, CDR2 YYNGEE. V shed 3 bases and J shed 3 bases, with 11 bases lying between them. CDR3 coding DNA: TGTGCCAGCAGCGCGGACATAGGAACAGATACGCAGTATTTT. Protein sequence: CASSADIGTDTQYF.

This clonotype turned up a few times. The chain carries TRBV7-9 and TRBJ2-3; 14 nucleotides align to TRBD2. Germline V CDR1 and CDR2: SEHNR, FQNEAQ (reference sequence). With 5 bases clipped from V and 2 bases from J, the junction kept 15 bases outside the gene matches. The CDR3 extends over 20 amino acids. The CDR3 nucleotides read TGTGCCAGCAGCCCAAAGCCGGGACTAGCGGGGGAGCTATTCACAGATACGCAGTATTTT. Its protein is CASSPKPGLAGELFTDTQYF.

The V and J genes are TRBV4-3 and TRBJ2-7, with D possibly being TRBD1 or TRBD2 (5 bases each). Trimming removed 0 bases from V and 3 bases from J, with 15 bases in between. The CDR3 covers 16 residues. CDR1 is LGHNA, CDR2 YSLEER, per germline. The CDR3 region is CASSQEQDGTFYEQYF. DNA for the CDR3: TGCGCCAGCAGCCAAGAACAGGATGGGACCTTCTACGAGCAGTACTTC.

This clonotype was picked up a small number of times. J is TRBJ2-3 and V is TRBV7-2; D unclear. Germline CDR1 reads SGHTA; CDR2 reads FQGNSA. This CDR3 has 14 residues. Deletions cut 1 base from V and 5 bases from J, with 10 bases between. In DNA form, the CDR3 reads TGTGCCAGCAGCTTAGAACACGACGTAGATACGCAGTATTTT. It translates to CASSLEHDVDTQYF.